This T cell receptor beta chain was retrieved from a study of Ad26.COV2.S vaccination and SARS-CoV-2 variants. Study-wide context: In the COV1001 trial, the donor was in the Ad26.COV2.S arm. Study-level findings and limits: After vaccination, substantial breadth of spike-specific CD8+ and CD4+ responses was reported.

Trimming removed 2 bases from V and 2 bases from J; junction bases left unmatched: 6. Germline CDR1 and CDR2: LGHDT and YNNKEL (reference sequence). The length of the CDR3 is 16 residues. This clone was detected only once. Its target is not known. Produced via immunoSEQ multiplex PCR; TCRdb's table is partial and in-frame only. Among 450,000 to 550,000 clones listed, around 89% were seen once. Treatment of the sample: roughly 19 received Ad26.COV2.S at low or high dose, single or two shots; roughly 5 received placebo; per-sample allocation not given. Samples came from day 63 after the first vaccine or placebo injection. In Boston, the donor was an adult between 18-55 years of age.

The origin of this receptor is a person between 18 and 65 years old who received the Ad26.COV2.S COVID-19 vaccine or a placebo. This chain uses TRBV3-1 (or the pseudogene TRBV3-2) with TRBJ2-3; the match to TRBD2 covers 8 bases. The sample consisted of peripheral blood, taken in a trial of Ad26.COV2.S vaccine versus placebo. The CDR3 reads CASSQNLAGLTDTQYF. The CDR3 nucleotides are TGTGCCAGCAGCCAAAATTTAGCGGGACTCACAGATACGCAGTATTTT.